There are a few counts of the clone carrying this TCR beta chain. V shed 5 bases and J 8 bases; nucleotides not matched to a gene: 7. This CDR3 is 14 amino acids long. Germline V gene data show CDR1 as MDHEN and CDR2 as SYDVKM. Together with a sample-barcoded 5' primer, a J-beta primer mix was included in a second PCR lasting roughly 7 to 11 cycles. TCRdb redid the calling of the 5' RACE reads with MiXCR, one entry per CDR3 protein. The repertoire has about 970,000 distinct CDR3 sequences, about 51% of them found once; the top ten carry about 20%. The source of the sample is a study of blood T cells in healthy people across ages. The authors isolated at least 6 million PBMCs per sample.

This chain connects TRBV28 to TRBJ1-4; 8 nucleotides line up with TRBD1. This clonotype originated in a woman aged 60-75 years in good health. The sample was blood. In nucleotides, the CDR3 is TGTGCCAGCAGTAGGGACAGGCGGCAGGAAAAACTGTTTTTT. This codes for CASSRDRRQEKLFF.